The sequence of this T cell receptor beta chain was determined in a study of T cell clusters in autoimmune cytopenias (dated 2019 in TCRdb). About the study as a whole: A median TRB sequencing depth of roughly 47,000 reads per sample was reached, and a median of about 2,000 distinct TRB clonotypes per sample was obtained. TRB and IGH repertoires from peripheral blood were sequenced in autoimmune cytopenia patients at active disease and during treatment follow-up, with healthy, CLL and autoimmune hepatitis controls included alongside. The goal of the study was to determine whether autoimmune cytopenia patients have a disease-specific immune repertoire signature that could serve as a blood-based biomarker.

Multiplex PCR with a touch-down protocol amplified TRB rearrangements, with the TRB-A and TRB-B primer pools combined in a single tube. Illumina adapters and sample indices were attached to the amplicons through two consecutive PCR reactions using Phusion HS II polymerase. The amplicons were gel-purified using the NucleoSpin Gel and PCR Clean-up kit, after which quantification was performed by Qubit and quality was checked on an Agilent 2100 Bioanalyzer. Sequencing of the libraries was done on an Illumina MiSeq with paired-end, single-indexed, 600-cycle runs. The original methods were these. MiXCR version 2.1.12 with the default MiXCR reference library was used to align and assemble TRB reads. Each unique CDR3 nucleotide sequence defined a clone, and only productive sequences with at least two reads were analysed. Repertoire diversity was assessed with alpha-parameterized diversity profiles (alpha 0 to 5), including the Shannon (alpha 1) and Simpson (alpha 2) indices, which were computed with an R script. Combinatorial TRB VJ usage was computed with the tcR package and compared between cohorts by principal component analysis with ade4. Using GLIPH, TCRbeta CDR3s were clustered on pairs of cohorts matched for age and read depth, and a Wilcoxon test was used to compare cluster frequencies. Through TCRdb reprocessing, the reads give one entry per CDR3 protein sequence; DNA is omitted. TCRdb's processing, not the authors', yielded these V and J calls. This sample's records show fewer than 3,500 distinct CDR3 sequences. In total, the top ten clones hold under 14% of the sample.

Taken from the germline V gene, the CDR1 and CDR2 loops are SGHRS and YFSETQ. The CDR3 runs 14 amino acids, cysteine and phenylalanine included. The DNA sequence is not available. Note on this clonotype: Its antigen is not yet known.

Per sample, roughly 240 ng of peripheral blood genomic DNA, 35,000 to 45,000 genome equivalents, was used for TRB amplification. Paper-wide results and their limitations: Compared with active autoimmune hepatitis patients, healthy donors had almost three times as many exclusive TRB clusters, a finding consistent with an autoimmunity-wide signature. The T cell clusters were defined only in silico, and the functional role of the clusters still needed to be validated experimentally. A lack of physiological T cell clusters in primary autoimmune cytopenia patients was suggested by GLIPH, as 51 clusters were found to be exclusive to healthy donors versus 15 to 20 exclusive to patients. The cluster-lack signature was not observed for secondary cytopenia versus CLL, as the signature was apparently masked by the dominant lymphoma-associated repertoire. The TRB repertoire shifts, including less even repertoires in secondary cytopenia and CLL, mostly reflected lymphoma bias and not autoimmunity.

The sample was peripheral blood. Rearrangement joined TRBV5-1 to TRBJ2-7. The receptor was derived from a human donor with an autoimmune cytopenia or autoimmune hepatitis (not recorded which). The CDR3 in this case is CASSLDIRRGEQYF.